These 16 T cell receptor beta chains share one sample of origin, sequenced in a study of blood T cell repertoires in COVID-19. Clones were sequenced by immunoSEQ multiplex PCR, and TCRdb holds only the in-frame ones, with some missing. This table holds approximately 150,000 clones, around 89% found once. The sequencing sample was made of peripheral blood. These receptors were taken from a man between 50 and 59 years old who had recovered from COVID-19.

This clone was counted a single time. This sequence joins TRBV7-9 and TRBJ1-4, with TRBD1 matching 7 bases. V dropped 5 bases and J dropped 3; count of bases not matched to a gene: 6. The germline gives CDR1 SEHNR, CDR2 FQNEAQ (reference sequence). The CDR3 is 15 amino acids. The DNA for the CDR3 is TGTGCCAGCAGCCGGGACAGAAAACCTAATGAAAAACTGTTTTTT. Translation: CASSRDRKPNEKLFF.

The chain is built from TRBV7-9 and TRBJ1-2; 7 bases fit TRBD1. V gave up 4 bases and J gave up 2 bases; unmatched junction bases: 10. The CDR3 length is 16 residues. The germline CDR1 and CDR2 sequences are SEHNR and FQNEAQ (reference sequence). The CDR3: CASSSLRQGLNYGYTF. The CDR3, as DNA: TGTGCCAGCAGCTCCTTGCGACAGGGTCTAAACTATGGCTACACCTTC.

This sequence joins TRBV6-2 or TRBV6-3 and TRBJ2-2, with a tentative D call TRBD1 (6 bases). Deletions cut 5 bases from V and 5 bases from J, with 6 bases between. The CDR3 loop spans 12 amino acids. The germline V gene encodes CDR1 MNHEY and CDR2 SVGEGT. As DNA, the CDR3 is TGTGCCAGCAGTAGGGGGACCGGGGAGCTGTTTTTT. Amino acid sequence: CASSRGTGELFF.

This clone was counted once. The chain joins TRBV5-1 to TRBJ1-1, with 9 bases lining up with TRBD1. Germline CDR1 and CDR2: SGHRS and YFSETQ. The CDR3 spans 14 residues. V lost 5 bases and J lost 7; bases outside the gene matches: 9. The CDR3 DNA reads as TGCGCCAGCAGGCTATACTCGGGACAGGGTGAAGCTTTCTTT. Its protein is CASRLYSGQGEAFF.

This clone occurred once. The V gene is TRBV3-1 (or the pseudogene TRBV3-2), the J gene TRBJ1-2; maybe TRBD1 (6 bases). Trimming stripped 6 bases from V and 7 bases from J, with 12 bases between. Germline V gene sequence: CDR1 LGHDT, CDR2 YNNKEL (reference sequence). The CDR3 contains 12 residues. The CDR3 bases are TGTGCCAGCAGGGGAAGGGGGAGTGGCTACACCTTC. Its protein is CASRGRGSGYTF.

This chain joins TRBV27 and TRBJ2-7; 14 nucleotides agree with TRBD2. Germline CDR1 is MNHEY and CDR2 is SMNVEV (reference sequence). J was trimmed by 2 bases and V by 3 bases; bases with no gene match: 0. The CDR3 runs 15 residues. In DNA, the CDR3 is TGTGCCAGCAGTTTGGGACTAGCGGGGGCCTACGAGCAGTACTTC. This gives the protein CASSLGLAGAYEQYF.

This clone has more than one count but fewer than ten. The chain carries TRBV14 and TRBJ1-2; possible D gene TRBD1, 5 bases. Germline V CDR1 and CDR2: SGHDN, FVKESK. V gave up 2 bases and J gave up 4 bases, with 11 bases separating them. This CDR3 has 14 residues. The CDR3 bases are TGTGCCAGCAGCCAAACAGTCCAGGGCTATGGCTACACCTTC. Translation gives CASSQTVQGYGYTF.

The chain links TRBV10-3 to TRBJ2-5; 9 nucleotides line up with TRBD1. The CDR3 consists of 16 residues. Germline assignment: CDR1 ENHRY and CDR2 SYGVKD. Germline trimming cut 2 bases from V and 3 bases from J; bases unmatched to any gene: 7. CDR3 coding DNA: TGTGCCATCAGTGAGCGACAGGGGGTAATAAAAGAGACCCAGTACTTC. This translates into CAISERQGVIKETQYF.

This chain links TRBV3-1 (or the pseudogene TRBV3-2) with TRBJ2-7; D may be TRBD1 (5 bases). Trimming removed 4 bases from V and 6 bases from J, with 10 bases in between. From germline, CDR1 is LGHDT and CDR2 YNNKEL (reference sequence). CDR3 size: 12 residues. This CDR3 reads CASSPPRGEQYF. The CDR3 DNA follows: TGTGCCAGCAGCCCCCCAAGGGGCGAGCAGTACTTC.

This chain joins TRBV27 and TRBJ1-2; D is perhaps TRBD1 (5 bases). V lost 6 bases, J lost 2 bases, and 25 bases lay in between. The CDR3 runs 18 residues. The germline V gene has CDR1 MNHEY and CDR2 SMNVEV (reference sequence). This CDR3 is CASRGGTLADLENYGYTF. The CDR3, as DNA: TGTGCCAGCAGGGGCGGGACGTTGGCTGATCTCGAAAACTATGGCTACACCTTC.

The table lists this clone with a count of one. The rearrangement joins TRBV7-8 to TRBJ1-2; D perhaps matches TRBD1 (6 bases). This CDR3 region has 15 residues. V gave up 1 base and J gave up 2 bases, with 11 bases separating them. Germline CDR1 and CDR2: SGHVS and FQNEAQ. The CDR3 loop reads CASSLGAGVNYGYTF. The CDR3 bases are TGTGCCAGCAGCTTAGGCGCAGGGGTCAACTATGGCTACACCTTC.

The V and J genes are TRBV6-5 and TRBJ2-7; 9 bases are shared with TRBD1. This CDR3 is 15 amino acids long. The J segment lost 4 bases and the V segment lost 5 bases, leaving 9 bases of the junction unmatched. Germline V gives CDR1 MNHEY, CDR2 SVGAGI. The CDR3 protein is CASSRTGVISYEQYF. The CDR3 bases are TGTGCCAGCAGTCGGACAGGGGTTATTAGTTACGAGCAGTACTTC.

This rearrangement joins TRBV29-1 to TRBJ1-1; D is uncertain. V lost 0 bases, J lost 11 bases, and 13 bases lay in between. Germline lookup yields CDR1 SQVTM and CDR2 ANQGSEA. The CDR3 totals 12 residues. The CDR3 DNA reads TGCAGCGTTGAAGAGGCCCTAAGGAGGGCTTTCTTT. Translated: CSVEEALRRAFF. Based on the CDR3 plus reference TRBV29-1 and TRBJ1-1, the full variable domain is SAVISQKPSRDICQRGTSLTIQCQVDSQVTMMFWYRQQPGQSLTLIATANQGSEATYESGFVIDKFPISRPNLTFSTLTVSNMSPEDSSIYLCSVEEALRRAFFGQGTRLTVV.

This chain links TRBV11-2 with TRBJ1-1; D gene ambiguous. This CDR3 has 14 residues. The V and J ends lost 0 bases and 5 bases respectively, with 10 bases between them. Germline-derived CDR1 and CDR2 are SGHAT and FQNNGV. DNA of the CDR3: TGTGCCAGCAGCTTAGAGGTTGGCATTACTGAAGCTTTCTTT. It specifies CASSLEVGITEAFF.

The DNA for the CDR3 is TGTGCCAGCAGCTCCAGGTTGGCCACCTACAATGAGCAGTTCTTC. Amino acids: CASSSRLATYNEQFF. This sequence joins TRBV7-3 and TRBJ2-1; D gene unclear. This CDR3 is built from 15 residues. From germline, CDR1 is SGHTA and CDR2 FQGTGA. V gave up 4 bases and J gave up 2 bases, with 12 bases separating them.

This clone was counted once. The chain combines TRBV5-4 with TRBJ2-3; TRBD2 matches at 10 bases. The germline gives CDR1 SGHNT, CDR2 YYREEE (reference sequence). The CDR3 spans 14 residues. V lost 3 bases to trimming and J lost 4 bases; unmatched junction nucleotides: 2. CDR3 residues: CASSSAGGADTQYF. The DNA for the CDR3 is TGTGCCAGCAGCTCAGCGGGAGGGGCAGATACGCAGTATTTT. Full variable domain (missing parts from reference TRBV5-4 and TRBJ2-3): ETGVTQSPTHLIKTRGQQVTLRCSSQSGHNTVSWYQQALGQGPQFIFQYYREEENGRGNFPPRFSGLQFPNYSSELNVNALELDDSALYLCASSSAGGADTQYFGPGTRLTVL.